The sequence of this T cell receptor beta chain was determined in a study of blood T cell repertoires in COVID-19. TCRdb's copy holds only in-frame clones and misses some; the assay was immunoSEQ multiplex PCR. The sample includes 90,000 to 120,000 clones, 80% to 90% of them seen just once. The germline V gene encodes CDR1 MRHNA and CDR2 SNTAGT. The CDR3 contains 15 residues. V dropped 0 bases and J dropped 4 bases, with 10 bases sitting between them. The J gene is TRBJ2-4, the V gene TRBV6-4, with D possibly matching TRBD1 (5 bases). Sequencing was carried out using PBMCs or T cells enriched from blood (not recorded which). This TCR was recovered from a woman between 50 and 59 years old who had recovered from COVID-19. This chain's CDR3 is CASSDSSQGKNIQYF. CDR3 coding DNA: TGTGCCAGCAGTGACTCAAGTCAGGGTAAAAACATTCAGTACTTC.